This T cell receptor beta chain was identified during a study of blood T cells in healthy people across ages. Overall study results and limits: Fewer expanded clones and more diversity marked long-lived versus aged donors. With age, beta diversity per million T cells declined roughly linearly, significantly by approximately 41.

The length of the CDR3 is 14 residues. Trimming cost V 2 bases and J 8 bases; bases outside gene matches: 8. Using a J-beta primer mix together with a sample-barcoded 5' primer, a second PCR was run for about 7 to 12 cycles. Every sample returned 2.5 million or more CDR3-containing paired-end reads. Each CDR3 protein is one row after TCRdb ran MiXCR on the 5' RACE reads. The table lists more than 550,000 distinct CDR3 sequences, approximately 22% of them singletons. Healthy individuals of Caucasian origin from Russia, aged roughly 6 to 100, served as donors. This clonotype was detected a few times. What it recognizes is unknown.

Input material: blood. The source of this sequence is a man between 65 and 85 years old in good health. The rearrangement uses TRBV12-3 or TRBV12-4 and TRBJ1-2, with TRBD1 matching over 7 bases. The CDR3 sequence is CASSLFRGDKGYTF. The CDR3 bases are TGTGCCAGCAGTTTATTCAGGGGGGACAAGGGCTACACCTTC.